Given below is one T cell receptor beta chain in context. Which antigen it targets is not known. Qualities for individual bases were not recorded, and no much larger clone is one base off. The source of the sample is a study of CD8+ T cells in alopecia areata listed by TCRdb under 2018. Study-level background: Treated patients were enrolled in an open-label pilot trial of oral tofacitinib, 5 to 10 mg twice daily, for moderate-to-severe alopecia areata. Tofacitinib was administered for 6 to 18 months, and 6 months of follow-up off drug were then conducted to assess delayed response and recurrence. On the human side, TCRbeta sequencing was run on scalp tissue and on sorted CD4+ and CD8+ peripheral blood T cells from healthy controls and from alopecia areata patients with either patchy or totalis/universalis disease. The RNA source kit depended on sample type: the PAXgene miRNA kit for fixed scalp, the miRNeasy kit for PBMCs, and the RNeasy kit for mouse skin. Scalp clonality was compared across normal scalp (n=4), patchy alopecia areata scalp (n=8), and alopecia totalis/universalis scalp (n=8). Amplification of TCRbeta CDR3 regions was done by immunoSEQ multiplex PCR using 35 Vbeta forward primers and 13 Jbeta reverse primers. Patients on tofacitinib were biopsied at baseline and after 4 and 24 weeks of treatment, and several of the patients also had a later scalp biopsy. The SALT score, which quantifies the percentage of affected scalp surface area, was used to measure disease severity in treated patients. In both human patients and the C3H/HeJ mouse model, the study applied high-throughput TCRbeta sequencing to look at T cell clonal expansion in alopecia areata. Summary of the overall study and its limitations: Because the treated cohort was small and had only one nonresponder, larger studies are needed to examine links between baseline CD8+ expansion and response. Tofacitinib significantly lowered scalp clonality and the number of expanded CD8+ clones among the top 100 scalp clones. TCR sequences shared between patients were less clear than in mice, possibly partly because of HLA diversity in the patient population. Many expanded lesional clones persisted in scalp and blood during tofacitinib treatment, which may partly explain relapse after stopping treatment. Compared with normal scalp, lesional scalp had higher clonality and more expanded CD8+ clones, particularly in alopecia totalis/universalis, a pattern that suggests antigenic drive. Resident alphabeta T cells in normal human skin are also sequenced, complicating scalp TCR repertoire analysis, unlike mouse skin dominated by gammadelta T cells.

Explained via the paper, the time point label denotes: around 4 weeks on oral tofacitinib. The label giving this sample's treatment or condition can be read as: oral pan-JAK inhibitor, 5-10 mg twice daily. Peripheral blood and lesional scalp punch biopsies were obtained from patients with alopecia areata. After PBMCs were isolated by density centrifugation and stained for CD3, CD4 and CD8, a FACSAria was used to sort CD4+ and CD8+ T cells. Preparation of the library involved the immunoSEQ multiplex PCR assay. To provide template for TCR sequencing, every sample had RNA extracted and reverse transcribed into cDNA. First-strand cDNA was synthesized with SuperScript III using a 2:1 mix of oligo-dT and random hexamers. A synthetic immune receptor repertoire was used to assess amplification bias, and residual bias was removed computationally. As for the original processing: Raw reads were preprocessed for error removal, and CDR3 was defined according to IMGT conventions as running from the conserved cysteine to phenylalanine. To get clonality, Shannon entropy was normalized by log2 of the number of productive unique TCRs and the result was subtracted from 1. CD4 or CD8 identity of scalp clones was inferred by cross-referencing scalp TCRbeta sequences with sorted blood CD4 and CD8 repertoires. Entries here come from immuneACCESS through TCRdb and include only in-frame sequences with V and J called. Some clones fail to appear in such tables; in the studies checked, an unresolved V gene covers under half of the shortfall, and the cause of the remainder is unknown. The DNA was the basis for D and trimming; V, J and clone size are from that table. The sample profile shows approximately 200,000 clones; roughly three fifths of them were found once. Roughly 0.7% of the sample is held by the ten biggest clonotypes.

Based on the germline V gene, the CDR1 and CDR2 sequences are SQVTM and ANQGSEA. For this chain, trimming is 6 bases at the V end and 6 bases at the J end, and the number of junction bases without a gene match is 7. Inclusive of the bounding cysteine and phenylalanine, the CDR3 is 12 residues long. Only the CDR3 region is kept as DNA, spanning 36 bases read in frame from base 1. The clonotype was recovered from a human donor with alopecia areata. Sample: CD4+ T cells sorted from blood, taken at week 4, from a patient treated with tofacitinib. This chain is built from TRBV29-1 and TRBJ2-7, and TRBD1 aligns with 8 junction nucleotides. The CDR3 protein: CSVTGTGFEQYF. The DNA sequence reads TGCAGCGTCACCGGGACAGGTTTCGAGCAGTACTTC.